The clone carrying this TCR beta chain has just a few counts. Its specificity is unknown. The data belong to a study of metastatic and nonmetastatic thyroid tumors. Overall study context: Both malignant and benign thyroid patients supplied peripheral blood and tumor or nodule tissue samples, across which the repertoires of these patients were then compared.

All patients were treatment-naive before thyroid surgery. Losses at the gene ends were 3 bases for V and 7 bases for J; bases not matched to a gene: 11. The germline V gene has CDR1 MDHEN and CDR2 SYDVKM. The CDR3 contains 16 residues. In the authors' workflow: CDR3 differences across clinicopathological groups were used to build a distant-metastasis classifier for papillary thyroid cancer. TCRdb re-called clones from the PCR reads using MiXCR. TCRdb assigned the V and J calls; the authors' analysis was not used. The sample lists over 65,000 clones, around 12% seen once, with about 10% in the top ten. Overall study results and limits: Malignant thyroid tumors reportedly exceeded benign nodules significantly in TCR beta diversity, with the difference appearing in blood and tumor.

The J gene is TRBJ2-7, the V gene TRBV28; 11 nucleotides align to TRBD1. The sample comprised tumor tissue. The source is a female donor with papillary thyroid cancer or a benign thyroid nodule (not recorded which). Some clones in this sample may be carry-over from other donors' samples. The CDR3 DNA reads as TGTGCCAGCAGTTTTTTGGTAGGACAGGGGGCAGAGGAGCAGTACTTC. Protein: CASSFLVGQGAEEQYF.